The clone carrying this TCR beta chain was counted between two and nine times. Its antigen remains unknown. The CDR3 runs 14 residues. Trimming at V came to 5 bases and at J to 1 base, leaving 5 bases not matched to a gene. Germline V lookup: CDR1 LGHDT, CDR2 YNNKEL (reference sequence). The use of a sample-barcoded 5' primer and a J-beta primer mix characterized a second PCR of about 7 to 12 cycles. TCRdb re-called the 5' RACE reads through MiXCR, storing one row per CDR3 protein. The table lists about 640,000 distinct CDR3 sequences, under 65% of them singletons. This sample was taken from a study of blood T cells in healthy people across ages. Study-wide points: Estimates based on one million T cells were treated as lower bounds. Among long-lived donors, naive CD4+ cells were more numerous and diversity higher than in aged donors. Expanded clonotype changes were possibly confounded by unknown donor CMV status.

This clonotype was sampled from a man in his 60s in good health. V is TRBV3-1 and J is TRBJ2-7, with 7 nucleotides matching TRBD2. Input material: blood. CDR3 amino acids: CASSGGGGSYEQYF. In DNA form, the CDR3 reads TGTGCCAGCAGCGGTGGCGGGGGATCCTACGAGCAGTACTTC.